One sample yielded the 28 T cell receptor beta chains listed below, sequenced in a study of T cells in Graves' hyperthyroidism and ophthalmopathy. Amplification targeted TCR beta CDR3 regions from RNA transcripts. A set of HTBI primers served as the primers for a first-round RT-PCR of the TCR CDR3. A single record per CDR3 protein comes from TCRdb applying MiXCR to the multiplex PCR reads. The sample includes about 210,000 distinct CDR3 sequences, approximately 17% of them seen just once. The sample consisted of blood. Receptors originate from a man aged 45-60 years with Graves' hyperthyroidism.

This clonotype has a count of ten or more. For the CDR3, the DNA is TGCGCCAGCAGCTTGGTAGGCCAAACAGATACGCAGTATTTT. As protein: CASSLVGQTDTQYF. The chain joins TRBV5-1 to TRBJ2-3; unclear D gene. In germline, CDR1 is SGHRS, CDR2 YFSETQ. The CDR3 extends over 14 amino acids. The V gene lost 0 bases and the J gene lost 3 bases, with 8 bases spanning the gap.

The gene calls are TRBV5-1 and TRBJ1-3; D gene uncertain. The CDR3 runs to 15 residues. In germline, CDR1 is SGHRS, CDR2 YFSETQ. V dropped 0 bases and J dropped 4 bases, with 11 bases sitting between them. The CDR3 nucleotides are TGCGCCAGCAGCTTGGGGCCATTGGGCGGAAACACCATATATTTT. Encoded protein: CASSLGPLGGNTIYF. Full variable domain (rest looked up from reference TRBV5-1 and TRBJ1-3): KAGVTQTPRYLIKTRGQQVTLSCSPISGHRSVSWYQQTPGQGLQFLFEYFSETQRNKGNFPGRFSGRQFSNSRSEMNVSTLELGDSALYLCASSLGPLGGNTIYFGEGSWLTVV.

This chain joins TRBV7-9 and TRBJ1-1; tentative D call: TRBD1 (6 bases). Germline CDR1 and CDR2: SEHNR and FQNEAQ (reference sequence). CDR3 length equals 15 residues. Trimming took 1 base from V and 1 from J, leaving 10 bases between them. CDR3 sequence reads: CASSLVGTPNTEAFF. For the CDR3, the DNA is TGTGCCAGCAGCTTAGTAGGGACACCGAACACTGAAGCTTTCTTT. Full variable domain (missing parts from reference TRBV7-9 and TRBJ1-1): DTGVSQNPRHKITKRGQNVTFRCDPISEHNRLYWYRQTLGQGPEFLTYFQNEAQLEKSRLLSDRFSAERPKGSFSTLEIQRTEQGDSAMYLCASSLVGTPNTEAFFGQGTRLTVV.

Comments on this clonotype: Compared with germline, one end of the junction differs, possibly owing to a read error. The chain combines TRBV6-2 or TRBV6-3 with TRBJ1-5, with D perhaps matching TRBD1 (5 bases). Germline V CDR1 and CDR2: MNHEY, SVGEGT. The CDR3 length is 14 residues. This CDR3 is CASSYRGSDQPQHF. The CDR3 region has the DNA TGTGCCAGCAGTTACAGGGGTAGCGATCAGCCCCAGCATTTT.

In its sample, this clonotype was seen once. This may come from a read error, since a much larger clone is one base off. The genes are TRBV7-9 and TRBJ2-7; 9 bases line up with TRBD1. CDR1 SEHNR and CDR2 FQNEAQ come from the germline V gene (reference sequence). The CDR3 runs to 13 residues. In nucleotides, the CDR3 is TGTACCAGCCAACGGACAGGGGATAACGAGCAGTACTTC. It translates to CTSQRTGDNEQYF.

The chain uses TRBV24-1 and TRBJ2-1, with 8 positions matching TRBD1. CDR3 size: 14 residues. V shed 5 bases, J shed 7 bases, and the junction held 6 bases outside the gene matches. Germline assignment: CDR1 KGHDR and CDR2 SFDVKD. Written as DNA, the CDR3 is TGTGCCACCAGTGCACAGGGGGATTGGAATGAGCAGTTCTTC. This gives the protein CATSAQGDWNEQFF.

Only a few counts were recorded for this clonotype. The chain joins TRBV9 to TRBJ2-2; 7 nucleotides agree with TRBD2. The V gene end was trimmed by 0 bases and the J gene end by 5 bases; junction bases not matched to a gene: 1. The CDR3 is 14 amino acids. Germline CDR1 is SGDLS and CDR2 is YYNGEE. CDR3: CASSVGGSTGELFF. CDR3 nucleotide sequence: TGTGCCAGCAGCGTAGGCGGGAGTACCGGGGAGCTGTTTTTT.

This clonotype was recorded many times. The chain joins TRBV11-3 to TRBJ2-7; the match to TRBD2 covers 7 bases. CDR3 length: 14 amino acids. With V trimmed by 9 bases and J by 2 bases, 10 bases remained unmatched. Germline V gene lookup returns CDR1 SGHNT and CDR2 YENEEA. The chain's CDR3 is CASARGGPTYEQYF. The CDR3 DNA follows: TGTGCCAGTGCCCGGGGAGGGCCCACCTACGAGCAGTACTTC.

This rearrangement joins TRBV4-1 to TRBJ2-7; 12 bases are shared with TRBD2. The ends lost 0 bases at V and 3 bases at J; junction bases unmatched: 3. Germline V gene sequence: CDR1 MGHRA, CDR2 YSYEKL. The length of the CDR3 is 16 residues. The CDR3 spells CASSQDLTSGSYEQYF. CDR3 nucleotide sequence: TGCGCCAGCAGCCAAGATCTGACTAGCGGGAGCTACGAGCAGTACTTC.

The chain employs TRBV7-9 and TRBJ1-3, with a weak D call TRBD1 (5 bases). The ends were cut back, 6 bases at V and 2 bases at J, with 11 bases in the middle. Germline lookup yields CDR1 SEHNR and CDR2 FQNEAQ (reference sequence). The CDR3 extends over 14 amino acids. The CDR3 nucleotides read TGTGCCAGCAGGAGAGAGGGGACTGGAAACACCATATATTTT. Protein product: CASRREGTGNTIYF.

This clonotype was counted ten times or more. V usage is TRBV27 and J usage is TRBJ2-7; the match to TRBD2 covers 8 bases. Trimming cost V 1 base and J 9 bases; bases outside gene matches: 14. The germline CDR1 and CDR2 sequences are MNHEY and SMNVEV (reference sequence). This CDR3 has 16 residues. The CDR3 spells CASSLFAGGSPNMQYF. The DNA for the CDR3 is TGTGCCAGCAGTTTATTTGCGGGAGGCTCCCCTAATATGCAGTACTTC.

This clonotype was seen many times. CDR3 amino acids: CASSVWTVTETQYF. The CDR3 DNA follows: TGTGCCAGCAGCGTTTGGACAGTGACGGAGACCCAGTACTTC. This chain uses TRBV11-3 with TRBJ2-5; D may be TRBD1 (6 bases). V shed 5 bases and J shed 5 bases, with 15 bases lying between them. CDR3 length: 14 residues. Germline lookup yields CDR1 SGHNT and CDR2 YENEEA.

The chain employs TRBV15 and TRBJ2-1; D gene uncertain. CDR3 length: 14 amino acids. Trimming shortened V by 5 bases and J by 2 bases, and 10 bases separated the two germline ends. Germline V gene lookup returns CDR1 LNHNV and CDR2 YYDKDF (reference sequence). CDR3 nucleotides: TGTGCCACCAGCTACCCAGGCGCCTACAATGAGCAGTTCTTC. It is translated as CATSYPGAYNEQFF. The variable domain in full, completed from reference TRBV15 and TRBJ2-1, reads DAMVIQNPRYQVTQFGKPVTLSCSQTLNHNVMYWYQQKSSQAPKLLFHYYDKDFNNEADTPDNFQSRRPNTSFCFLDIRSPGLGDTAMYLCATSYPGAYNEQFFGPGTRLTVL.

This clonotype came up a few times. This sequence joins TRBV6-1 and TRBJ1-3; TRBD1 matches at 9 bases. V was clipped by 4 bases and J by 4 bases; unmatched bases: 2. This CDR3 spans 14 amino acids. The germline V gene encodes CDR1 MNHNS and CDR2 SASEGT. The CDR3 loop reads CASSGDREGNTIYF. CDR3 nucleotide sequence: TGTGCCAGCAGTGGGGACAGGGAGGGAAACACCATATATTTT.

The chain joins TRBV15 to TRBJ2-1, with D perhaps being TRBD1 or TRBD2 (5 bases each). CDR3 size: 15 residues. V lost 7 bases and J lost 8, with 21 bases in between. From germline, CDR1 is LNHNV and CDR2 YYDKDF (reference sequence). The CDR3 sequence is CATTDTWGSKDEQFF. The CDR3 region has the DNA TGTGCCACCACCGACACCTGGGGGAGTAAGGATGAGCAGTTCTTC. Looking up the rest from reference TRBV15 and TRBJ2-1 gives the full variable domain: DAMVIQNPRYQVTQFGKPVTLSCSQTLNHNVMYWYQQKSSQAPKLLFHYYDKDFNNEADTPDNFQSRRPNTSFCFLDIRSPGLGDTAMYLCATTDTWGSKDEQFFGPGTRLTVL.

This clonotype has at least ten counts. V gene TRBV3-1 combines with J gene TRBJ2-7, with a tentative D call TRBD1 (6 bases). V gave up 6 bases and J gave up 2 bases, with 14 bases separating them. The germline V gene encodes CDR1 LGHDT and CDR2 YNNKEL (reference sequence). The CDR3 contains 14 residues. For the CDR3, the DNA is TGTGCCAGCAGTCTTATGACAGGAACCTACGAGCAGTACTTC. Its protein product is CASSLMTGTYEQYF.

This clonotype was seen at least ten times. The V call is TRBV5-1, the J call TRBJ1-2, with a possible D match to TRBD1 (5 bases). CDR1 is SGHRS and CDR2 is YFSETQ in the germline V gene. The V gene lost 4 bases and the J gene lost 2 bases, with 9 bases spanning the gap. There are 13 residues in the CDR3. The CDR3 nucleotides read TGCGCCAGCAGCATGGACAAGAACTATGGCTACACCTTC. This encodes CASSMDKNYGYTF.

The chain employs TRBV28 and TRBJ1-1; TRBD1 aligns across 8 bases. Germline V gene data show CDR1 as MDHEN and CDR2 as SYDVKM. This CDR3 contains 14 residues. V was clipped by 5 bases and J by 2 bases; unmatched bases: 4. Here the CDR3 DNA reads TGTGCCAGCAGTGCGGACAGGGTCAACACTGAAGCTTTCTTT. It is translated as CASSADRVNTEAFF.

This clonotype was detected only a few times. The chain carries TRBV7-8 and TRBJ2-1; the D gene is possibly TRBD1 (6 bases). The V and J ends lost 0 bases and 1 base respectively, with 13 bases between them. The CDR3 sequence is 17 residues long. Germline CDR1 SGHVS, CDR2 FQNEAQ. CDR3 loop: CASSLAHYRESYNEQFF. The DNA for the CDR3 is TGTGCCAGCAGCTTAGCCCACTACAGGGAATCCTACAATGAGCAGTTCTTC.

This clonotype has at least ten counts. This sequence joins TRBV27 and TRBJ2-3, with D uncertain. Germline loops: CDR1 MNHEY, CDR2 SMNVEV (reference sequence). This CDR3 region has 18 residues. V was cut by 2 bases and J by 0 bases, with 18 bases left in between. The CDR3 nucleotides are TGTGCCAGCAGTTTACGGGTGGCGGAGCGTCTGAGCACAGATACGCAGTATTTT. Residues: CASSLRVAERLSTDTQYF.

In its sample, this clonotype was seen a few times. This chain links TRBV29-1 with TRBJ2-2; D unresolved. The CDR3 sequence is 12 residues long. Trimming stripped 4 bases from V and 2 bases from J, with 5 bases between. CDR1 is SQVTM and CDR2 is ANQGSEA in the germline V gene. This CDR3 is CSVATNTGELFF. The DNA of the CDR3 is TGCAGCGTTGCGACAAACACCGGGGAGCTGTTTTTT.

Note on this clonotype: This may arise from a read error, as a much more abundant clone is one base away. The chain combines TRBV6-5 with TRBJ2-3; D is unresolved. Trimming removed 0 bases at V and 4 bases at J, with 20 bases between. The CDR3 extends over 18 amino acids. CDR1 and CDR2 from the germline V gene are MNHEY and SVGAGI. The CDR3 DNA sequence: TGTGCCAGCAGTTACTCGAAGGACGGACCGACGAGCCCAGATACGCAGTATTTT. This sequence encodes CASSYSKDGPTSPDTQYF.

This clonotype was counted at least ten times. The V call is TRBV3-2, the J call TRBJ1-1. TRBV3-2 is marked as a pseudogene. This CDR3 contains 9 residues. CDR3 DNA sequence: TGTGCCAGGAACACTGAAGCTTTCTTT. Translated: CARNTEAFF.

The chain has TRBV24-1 and TRBJ2-5; D perhaps matches TRBD2 (6 bases). CDR1 is KGHDR and CDR2 is SFDVKD in the germline V gene. V was pared by 4 bases and J by 5 bases, with 16 bases between. This CDR3 contains 15 residues. The CDR3 sequence is CATSELTGRGETQYF. The CDR3 DNA follows: TGTGCCACCAGTGAGCTGACGGGGCGGGGTGAGACCCAGTACTTC.

This clonotype occurred many times. V usage is TRBV6-2 or TRBV6-3 and J usage is TRBJ2-3; 8 positions agree with TRBD2. Germline CDR1 MNHEY, CDR2 SVGEGT. V lost 4 bases and J lost 5; bases outside the gene matches: 8. There are 15 residues in the CDR3. In DNA form, the CDR3 reads TGTGCCAGCAGTTCACCGCGGGAGGTGGGAGATACGCAGTATTTT. As protein: CASSSPREVGDTQYF.

The gene calls are TRBV20-1 and TRBJ2-3; 10 bases align to TRBD2. CDR3 length: 16 residues. V was pared by 0 bases and J by 1 base, with 4 bases of the junction left unmatched. Germline V gene sequence: CDR1 DFQATT, CDR2 SNEGSKA (reference sequence). CDR3 protein: CSAREPSGSGTDTQYF. The CDR3 bases are TGCAGTGCTAGAGAACCTAGCGGGAGTGGCACAGATACGCAGTATTTT.

CDR3 sequence reads: CASSGRERGYGYTF. The CDR3 nucleotides read TGTGCCAGCAGCGGACGGGAGCGCGGCTATGGCTACACCTTC. V gene TRBV14 combines with J gene TRBJ1-2; no reliable D call. Germline loops: CDR1 SGHDN, CDR2 FVKESK. The CDR3 contains 14 residues. Between the trimmed V and J ends, which lost 5 bases and 4 bases, there was a span of 14 bases.

This chain uses TRBV6-2 or TRBV6-3 with TRBJ2-5; the match to TRBD2 covers 10 bases. This CDR3 comprises 14 residues. Looked up from germline, CDR1 is MNHEY and CDR2 is SVGEGT. The trim removed 5 bases at V and 13 bases at J, leaving 13 bases unmatched. CDR3 sequence: CASSPLFSSGSLYF. The CDR3 DNA reads as TGTGCCAGCAGTCCCCTTTTCTCTAGCGGGAGTCTGTACTTC.